This T cell receptor (beta chain) was obtained from a study of T cell repertoires in ileal Crohn's disease. Study findings and constraints: Clonality above 26.8% at surgery always came with endoscopic recurrence. Sorted CD8 T cells held more high-frequency clones than CD4. Active smokers at surgery had more clonal expansions than non-smokers.

Germline CDR1 and CDR2: MNHEY and SVGAGI. With V trimmed by 8 bases and J by 5 bases, 10 bases remained unmatched. CDR3 length: 14 amino acids. Produced via immunoSEQ multiplex PCR; TCRdb's table is partial and in-frame only. Among about 16,000 clones, about 91% were seen once, and the ten largest hold roughly 5.7%. For this clone: The antigen remains undetermined.

Patients were adults with ileal or ileocolonic Crohn's disease needing resection. The sequencing input was ileal tissue. The chain couples TRBV6-5 to TRBJ2-7; 9 bases are a match to TRBD1. The origin of this receptor is an adult with Crohn's disease. CDR3 nucleotides: TGTGCCAGCGGCCGGGACAGGGAGTTCCACGAGCAGTACTTC. This translates into CASGRDREFHEQYF.